This entry is about one T cell receptor (beta chain). Its antigen is not known. CDR1 is MRHNA and CDR2 is SNTAGT in the germline V gene. The CDR3 is made up of 13 amino acids. Trimming shortened V by 5 bases and J by 5 bases, and 10 bases separated the two germline ends. This entry is derived from a study of T cell responses to AZD1222 COVID-19 vaccine. Study-wide findings and caveats: Recipients of AZD1222 seropositive at baseline numbered only 6 or 7. Of spike-specific TCRs, nearly half reportedly target regions left unmutated in variants. Sampling that yielded the repertoires occurred only after the peak T cell response.

This table comes from immunoSEQ multiplex PCR, and its TCRdb copy is limited to in-frame clones, with some not included. This table lists about 140,000 clones. J is TRBJ2-1 and V is TRBV6-4, with no clear D. The sequence derives from an adult in good health. Sequenced sample: peripheral blood. CDR3 in amino acids: CASSPDVNNEQFF. Written as DNA, the CDR3 is TGTGCCAGCAGTCCGGACGTGAACAATGAGCAGTTCTTC.